These T cell receptor beta chains were read from a single sample in a study of shared clonotypes between healthy human individuals. Clones were read by immunoSEQ multiplex PCR, and TCRdb kept only the in-frame ones, dropping some. The table shows 1.4 million to 1.5 million clones, with approximately 97% occurring only once. Material for sequencing was naive CD4+ T cells sorted from blood. Source of these receptors: a man aged 30 to 39 in good health. The CDR3 runs from the conserved cysteine through the conserved F or W. Each record gives: J gene, V gene, CDR3 protein.

>TRBJ2-5|TRBV7-2
CASSLASGPLQETQYF
>TRBJ2-7|TRBV5-8
CASSLTYEQYF
>TRBJ2-5|TRBV9
CASSPRLAGGETQYF
>TRBJ2-1|TRBV18
CASSIAGGSYNEQFF
>TRBJ2-3|TRBV5-4
CASSLKGPRTDTQYF
>TRBJ2-2|TRBV7-8
CASSLAIRGYTGELFF
>TRBJ2-2|TRBV25-1
CASSDATGVIGELFF
>TRBJ2-7|TRBV29-1
CSVGTRHTYEQYF
>TRBJ1-1|TRBV5-1
CASSLATRLVTEAFF
>TRBJ1-3|TRBV5-1
CASSPGQVPGNTIYF
>TRBJ2-1|TRBV11-2
CASSPLGGRRGEQFF
>TRBJ1-3|TRBV25-1
CASSRNSGNTIYF
>TRBJ2-3|TRBV7-2
CASSFLAGAADTQYF
>TRBJ2-3|TRBV5-1
CASSTGTDTQYF
>TRBJ2-1|TRBV7-8
CASSLLLVVLAEQFF
>TRBJ1-1|TRBV18
CASSLWGQNTEAFF
>TRBJ1-1|TRBV7-2
CASSQTPRRAFF
>TRBJ2-3|TRBV7-9
CASSLDRDTQYF
>TRBJ2-7|TRBV10-3
CAISDSGKGSGLGRSYEQYF
>TRBJ1-1|TRBV4-1
CASSPKVMNTEAFF
>TRBJ2-2|TRBV19
CASGLVLTGELFF
>TRBJ2-5|TRBV18
CASLPGFQETQYF
>TRBJ2-3|TRBV5-4
CASSLVRYTDTQYF
>TRBJ2-6|TRBV7-2
CASSPTVSPGANVLTF
>TRBJ1-5|TRBV7-9
CASNEGATNQPQHF
>TRBJ2-1|TRBV7-9
CASSLQGLVSYEQFF
>TRBJ2-7|TRBV2
CASSEGGTLAYEQYF
>TRBJ1-2|TRBV14
CASSQKGNYGYTF
>TRBJ1-2|TRBV6-6
CASSPGDYGYTF
>TRBJ2-5|TRBV9
CASSVFGGIQETQYF
>TRBJ2-5|TRBV7-9
CASTLGDRQETQYF
>TRBJ2-1|TRBV5-5
CASSLESGAIFRDYNEQFF
>TRBJ1-4|TRBV27
CASSLLGQGATNEKLFF
>TRBJ1-3|TRBV29-1
CSALGDRQRRSGNTIYF
>TRBJ2-7|TRBV28
CASSPGGSYEQYF
>TRBJ1-3|TRBV28
CASSFISGSGNTIYF
>TRBJ2-5|TRBV29-1
CSVEGGTSAQETQYF
>TRBJ1-3|TRBV6-5
CASRPGSGNTIYF
>TRBJ2-3|TRBV19
CATRTGLAGRTDTQYF
>TRBJ2-1|TRBV10-1
CASSKAGLAGRGEQFF
>TRBJ2-7|TRBV5-4
CASRADRNIYEQYF
>TRBJ2-1|TRBV2
CASTKNIQGYEQFF
>TRBJ2-7|TRBV28
CASSQYRAARYEQYF